The entry that follows covers one T cell receptor beta chain sequence. No antigen is known for it. This sample is part of a study of cytotoxic CD8 clonotypes in ibrutinib-treated CLL. Study-level points and caveats: Lymph node repertoires were not studied, and sampling times were unmatched. Stable or contracted on treatment, public clonotypes were also uncommon. Against age-matched healthy donors, baseline clonality ran higher and tracked circulating CD8+ T-cell counts.

TCRdb's table, derived via immunoSEQ multiplex PCR, lists solely in-frame clones and lacks some. The profile covers 150,000 to 200,000 clones, with 88% appearing a single time and 3% to 3.5% taken by the ten largest. Trimming took off 1 base at V and 3 bases at J, with 12 bases between the two ends. This CDR3 has 16 residues. Germline V lookup: CDR1 LGHNA, CDR2 YSLEER. This clonotype was sampled from a human donor with chronic lymphocytic leukemia. The sample was PBMCs, taken at disease progression, from a patient treated with ibrutinib. V and J are TRBV4-3 and TRBJ2-2; D might be TRBD2 (5 bases). CDR3: CASSQARASYTGELFF. DNA of the CDR3: TGCGCCAGCAGCCAAGCGAGGGCTAGCTACACCGGGGAGCTGTTTTTT.